The 25 T cell receptor beta chains listed next were all sequenced from one sample in a study of T-cell reconstitution after alpha-beta-depleted transplantation in children (dated by TCRdb to about 2016). The label giving this sample's treatment or condition can be read as: allogeneic hematopoietic cell transplantation with graft depleted of TCRalphabeta T cells and CD19 B cells. The method behind the library was PCR. For sequencing, an Illumina HiSeq 2500 was employed. To normalize quantification of the TCRbeta repertoire, the TCR libraries were built with molecular barcoding that relied on unique molecular identifiers. TCRdb cleaned the public reads at Q25 with fastp, built clones with MiXCR and kept in-frame beta chains. For every CDR3 protein sequence, its rows merge into one entry that carries the most common genes and DNA. In this sample the table shows hundreds of thousands of distinct CDR3 sequences, roughly a tenth of which occur a single time. Roughly 28% of the sample comes from the top ten.

Source: PBMCs, taken before TCRalphabeta/CD19-depleted stem cell transplant. These receptors were taken from a child under two years old with acute myeloid leukemia, due to receive a stem cell transplant.

The table lists this clonotype with many counts. The rearrangement links TRBV5-1 to TRBJ2-5; weak D call: TRBD1 (5 bases). The germline gives CDR1 SGHRS, CDR2 YFSETQ. The CDR3 spans 16 residues. V lost 3 bases, J lost 0 bases, and 15 bases lay in between. The CDR3 spells CASSSSISGYQETQYF. The DNA of the CDR3 is TGCGCCAGCAGCTCTTCCATATCAGGGTACCAAGAGACCCAGTACTTC. The entire variable domain, with the rest obtained from reference TRBV5-1 and TRBJ2-5, is as follows: KAGVTQTPRYLIKTRGQQVTLSCSPISGHRSVSWYQQTPGQGLQFLFEYFSETQRNKGNFPGRFSGRQFSNSRSEMNVSTLELGDSALYLCASSSSISGYQETQYFGPGTRLLVL.

The chain employs TRBV11-2 and TRBJ2-1, with no clear D. The CDR3 covers 12 residues. V was cut by 3 bases and J by 13 bases, with 13 bases left in between. Germline V gene sequence: CDR1 SGHAT, CDR2 FQNNGV. CDR3 DNA sequence: TGTGCCAGCAGCTTCCCTCTAGGGCGACAGTTCTTC. As protein: CASSFPLGRQFF.

The chain combines TRBV2 with TRBJ2-3; D possibly corresponds to TRBD1 (6 bases). V was cut by 2 bases and J by 11 bases, with 17 bases left in between. The CDR3 extends over 14 amino acids. Germline CDR1 reads SNHLY; CDR2 reads FYNNEI. This CDR3 reads CASSETLPGQGQYF. The CDR3 DNA reads TGTGCCAGCAGTGAAACCCTCCCGGGACAAGGGCAGTATTTT.

In this sample, this clonotype turned up many times. V and J are TRBV6-1 and TRBJ2-3; 7 bases align to TRBD2. This CDR3 region has 15 residues. Losses at the gene ends were 7 bases for V and 2 bases for J; bases not matched to a gene: 9. CDR1 MNHNS and CDR2 SASEGT come from the germline V gene. The CDR3 sequence is CASKYLADFTDTQYF. The CDR3 DNA follows: TGTGCCAGCAAATATCTAGCGGACTTCACAGATACGCAGTATTTT.

In its sample, this clonotype was seen a few times. The chain employs TRBV27 and TRBJ2-7; D is ambiguous. Per the germline V gene, CDR1 is MNHEY and CDR2 is SMNVEV (reference sequence). The CDR3 has 14 residues. Trimming shortened V by 5 bases and J by 1 base, and 12 bases separated the two germline ends. The CDR3 region is CASSPRLESYEQYF. CDR3 nucleotide sequence: TGTGCCAGCAGTCCGCGCCTCGAATCCTACGAGCAGTACTTC.

This clonotype was counted ten times or more. The gene calls are TRBV7-9 and TRBJ2-3; 8 nucleotides agree with TRBD2. This CDR3 contains 14 residues. Germline CDR1 and CDR2: SEHNR and FQNEAQ (reference sequence). Germline trimming cut 2 bases from V and 4 bases from J; bases unmatched to any gene: 2. CDR3 nucleotide sequence: TGTGCCAGCAGCTTAAGCGGGGGATCAGATACGCAGTATTTT. Its protein product is CASSLSGGSDTQYF.

This clonotype was seen many times. The chain recombines TRBV7-2 with TRBJ1-6; no clear D gene. Trimming shortened V by 6 bases and J by 7 bases, and 4 bases separated the two germline ends. CDR3 size: 11 residues. Germline V gene lookup returns CDR1 SGHTA and CDR2 FQGNSA. The CDR3 protein is CASSQNSPLHF. The CDR3 nucleotides are TGTGCCAGCAGTCAGAATTCACCCCTCCACTTT.

As concerns this clonotype: Compared with germline, one end of the junction differs, possibly owing to a read error. The rearrangement links TRBV5-8 to TRBJ2-7, with TRBD2 identical over 13 bases. CDR3 length: 14 amino acids. Germline loops: CDR1 SGHTS, CDR2 YDEGEE. Here the CDR3 reads CVSSWTSGSDEQYF. DNA for the CDR3: TGTGTCAGCAGCTGGACTAGCGGGAGTGACGAGCAGTACTTC.

Worth noting for this clonotype: Possible read error: a much larger clone is one base away. The chain carries TRBV10-3 and TRBJ2-4, with TRBD1 identical over 8 bases. The germline V gene has CDR1 ENHRY and CDR2 SYGVKD. This CDR3 is 15 amino acids long. The CDR3 region has the DNA TGTGCCACCAGTGAGTCCGGGACAGGTGGGGACATTCAGTACTTC. This gives the protein CATSESGTGGDIQYF.

Ten or more counts support this clonotype. V gene TRBV7-2 combines with J gene TRBJ2-3; D call uncertain. With 2 bases removed from V and 2 bases from J, the gap between germline ends came to 8 bases. Germline loops: CDR1 SGHTA, CDR2 FQGNSA. The CDR3 consists of 14 residues. As DNA, the CDR3 is TGTGCCAGCAGCTTATCGAGCTTCACAGATACGCAGTATTTT. Protein sequence: CASSLSSFTDTQYF.

To note about this clonotype: Mismatch with germline at one junction end may stem from a read error. The chain recombines TRBV29-1 with TRBJ2-5, with 7 bases matching TRBD1. From germline, CDR1 is SQVTM and CDR2 ANQGSEA. CDR3 size: 14 residues. The CDR3 DNA reads TGCAGCGTTCAGAGAGGCACAGGGGATGGGACCCTGTACTTC. Amino acid sequence: CSVQRGTGDGTLYF.

This clonotype was picked up many times. The chain uses TRBV5-5 and TRBJ2-7; D is uncertain. V was cut by 1 base and J by 5 bases, with 16 bases left in between. The CDR3 is 15 amino acids. The germline V gene encodes CDR1 SGHKS and CDR2 YYEKEE (reference sequence). As DNA, the CDR3 is TGTGCCAGCAGCTTGAGCTTATTTACCGGAGACGAGCAGTACTTC. Protein sequence: CASSLSLFTGDEQYF.

In this sample, this clonotype turned up many times. The chain uses TRBV4-3 and TRBJ2-7; D ambiguous. This CDR3 region has 16 residues. From germline, CDR1 is LGHNA and CDR2 YSLEER. V shed 3 bases and J shed 2 bases, with 17 bases lying between them. The CDR3 coding sequence is TGCGCCAGCAGCCATGGTACAAGGGCCCTAACCTACGAGCAGTACTTC. It encodes CASSHGTRALTYEQYF.

This clonotype has a count of ten or more. The V gene is TRBV12-3 or TRBV12-4, the J gene TRBJ2-7, with 9 bases aligning to TRBD2. The CDR3 runs 14 residues. Losses at the gene ends were 5 bases for V and 0 bases for J; bases not matched to a gene: 2. In DNA form, the CDR3 reads TGTGCCAGCAGTGAGACTAGCGGCTCCTACGAGCAGTACTTC. Protein sequence: CASSETSGSYEQYF.

This clonotype was seen many times. This rearrangement joins TRBV6-2 or TRBV6-3 to TRBJ2-7; D could derive from TRBD1 or TRBD2 (5 bases each). V was clipped by 5 bases and J by 5 bases, with 25 bases between them. Germline loops: CDR1 MNHEY, CDR2 SVGEGT. The CDR3 is 17 residues long. The CDR3 DNA follows: TGTGCCAGCAGTCGACCATCCGGGACGGCTTATCACCACGAGCAGTACTTC. It codes for CASSRPSGTAYHHEQYF.

This clonotype was counted at least ten times. The rearrangement joins TRBV19 to TRBJ1-3; unclear D gene. The ends were cut back, 5 bases at V and 0 bases at J, with 8 bases in the middle. The CDR3 extends over 14 amino acids. The V gene's germline CDR1 is LNHDA and CDR2 SQIVND (reference sequence). In DNA, the CDR3 is TGTGCCAGTAGTTCGAGGGCCTCTGGAAACACCATATATTTT. It encodes CASSSRASGNTIYF.

This clonotype was observed at least ten times. The DNA for the CDR3 is TGTGCCACCAGTGACCACAGACAGGATAATGAAAAACTGTTTTTT. This translates into CATSDHRQDNEKLFF. The chain is built from TRBV24-1 and TRBJ1-4, with D perhaps TRBD1 (6 bases). The length of the CDR3 is 15 residues. V gave up 4 bases and J gave up 4 bases, with 12 bases separating them. Germline lookup yields CDR1 KGHDR and CDR2 SFDVKD.

The table lists this clonotype with many counts. The chain links TRBV15 to TRBJ1-4; D may be TRBD1 (5 bases). Germline V gene data show CDR1 as LNHNV and CDR2 as YYDKDF (reference sequence). V was shortened by 0 bases and J by 5 bases, with 13 bases between the two germline ends. The CDR3 contains 16 residues. Here the CDR3 DNA reads TGTGCCACCAGCAGAGATCCTTGGGGGGGAAATGAAAAACTGTTTTTT. Amino acid sequence: CATSRDPWGGNEKLFF.

This clonotype was seen many times. The chain recombines TRBV11-1 with TRBJ2-3, with 8 bases fitting TRBD1. V dropped 4 bases and J dropped 5; count of bases not matched to a gene: 11. The germline gives CDR1 SGHAT, CDR2 FQDESV (reference sequence). CDR3 length equals 16 residues. The CDR3 coding sequence is TGTGCCAGCAGCTCCTTGGGACAGGACCGCGGAGATACGCAGTATTTT. Translating gives CASSSLGQDRGDTQYF.

This clonotype was seen repeatedly, ten times or more. V is TRBV29-1 and J is TRBJ1-5, with 7 bases identical to TRBD1. V lost 2 bases, J lost 11 bases, and 6 bases stayed unmatched. This CDR3 is 12 amino acids long. The germline V gene encodes CDR1 SQVTM and CDR2 ANQGSEA. The CDR3: CSVETIDRAQHF. The CDR3 nucleotides are TGCAGCGTTGAAACAATCGACAGGGCCCAGCATTTT.

In this sample, this clonotype turned up many times. The chain recombines TRBV20-1 with TRBJ1-2; 9 bases agree with TRBD1. The germline V gene has CDR1 DFQATT and CDR2 SNEGSKA (reference sequence). V shed 5 bases, J shed 0 bases, and the junction held 7 bases outside the gene matches. There are 15 residues in the CDR3. The CDR3 coding sequence is TGCAGTGCTGAAGACAGGGGGGAACCTAACTATGGCTACACCTTC. Encoded protein: CSAEDRGEPNYGYTF.

Of note for this clonotype: A much larger clone lies one base from this, so it may be a read error. This chain uses TRBV6-1 with TRBJ1-3, with unresolved D. The CDR3 consists of 12 residues. Looked up from germline, CDR1 is MNHNS and CDR2 is SASEGT. CDR3: CASPRVRNAIYF. CDR3 sequence (DNA): TGTGCCAGCCCCCGGGTCCGAAACGCCATATATTTT.

This clonotype occurred many times. Sequence at one end of the junction differs from germline and may be a read error. V and J are TRBV20-1 and TRBJ2-7; 9 bases are a match to TRBD1. The CDR3 has 13 amino acids. CDR1 DFQATT and CDR2 SNEGSKA come from the germline V gene (reference sequence). Here the CDR3 DNA reads TGCAGCGCTATACCGGGACAGGGCTACGAGCAGTACTTC. Its protein product is CSAIPGQGYEQYF.

The gene calls are TRBV11-2 and TRBJ2-5, with TRBD2 identical over 10 bases. The germline V gene encodes CDR1 SGHAT and CDR2 FQNNGV. Trimming cost V 4 bases and J 5 bases; bases outside gene matches: 7. The CDR3 totals 15 residues. The CDR3 sequence is CASSSGLAEGETQYF. The CDR3 coding sequence is TGTGCCAGCAGCTCCGGACTAGCGGAAGGGGAGACCCAGTACTTC.

Many counts were recorded for this clonotype. The chain is built from TRBV5-1 and TRBJ1-2; D not resolved. This CDR3 contains 16 residues. The germline gives CDR1 SGHRS, CDR2 YFSETQ. The ends were cut back, 2 bases at V and 0 bases at J, with 14 bases in the middle. The CDR3 nucleotides are TGCGCCAGCAGCTTCCAGAGACACTTCTCTAACTATGGCTACACCTTC. This codes for CASSFQRHFSNYGYTF.